This is a list of T cell receptor beta chains from one sample in a study of blood T cell repertoires in COVID-19. Clones were read by immunoSEQ multiplex PCR, and TCRdb kept only the in-frame ones, dropping some. Among some 96,000 clones listed, 70% to 80% were seen once. Material for sequencing was peripheral blood. These receptors were collected from a man aged 65 to 79 with active or convalescent COVID-19. The CDR3 runs from the conserved cysteine through the conserved F or W. Each record gives: V gene, J gene, D gene, clone size, CDR3 DNA, CDR3 protein. A D gene is named only where the DNA matches it firmly. Not all rows give a size; the values are once, few, many and, for expanded clones, a class.

TRBV6-5	TRBJ1-6	TRBD1	few	TGTGCCAGCAGGTACCTGACAGGGGGCAATTCACCCCTCCACTTT	CASRYLTGGNSPLHF
TRBV12-5	TRBJ2-1	-	-	TGTGCTAGTGGTTTGGTACTTTCTAGCGTCTACAATGAGCAGTTCTTC	CASGLVLSSVYNEQFF
TRBV27	TRBJ2-7	TRBD2	-	TGTGCCAGCAGGATTAGCGGGGGGGTATTTGCGCAGTACTTC	CASRISGGVFAQYF
TRBV9	TRBJ2-5	TRBD1	-	TGTGCCAGCAGCGTACAAACCGCAAACAGGGGAGAGACCCAGTACTTC	CASSVQTANRGETQYF
TRBV13	TRBJ2-4	TRBD1	-	TGTGCCAGCAGCTTAGGCTTCCCAGGGACAGCCCTAGCCAAAAACATTCAGTACTTC	CASSLGFPGTALAKNIQYF
TRBV24-1	TRBJ2-1	TRBD2	-	TGTGCCACCGCTGGACTAGCGGGAGATGGTCGGAATGAGCAGTTCTTC	CATAGLAGDGRNEQFF
TRBV6-1	TRBJ1-4	TRBD1	few	TGTGCCAGCAGTTGGACAGGGGTTGAAAAACTGTTTTTT	CASSWTGVEKLFF
TRBV28	TRBJ2-7	-	-	TGTGCCAGCAGTTTATCAGGCAGGCGACGCGAGCAGTACTTC	CASSLSGRRREQYF
TRBV2	TRBJ2-1	TRBD2	-	TGTGCCAGCAGGGCGCAGCGGGGGAACTACAATGAGCAGTTCTTC	CASRAQRGNYNEQFF
TRBV7-9	TRBJ2-6	TRBD1	-	TGTGCCAGTTCCCGTGCCCTCTTAGGGGGCCCCTCCGGGGCCAACGTCCTGACTTTC	CASSRALLGGPSGANVLTF
TRBV6-2/TRBV6-3	TRBJ2-1	TRBD1	-	TGTGCCAGCAGTAGGCAGGGGGTATACAATGAGCAGTTCTTC	CASSRQGVYNEQFF
TRBV7-9	TRBJ1-2	TRBD1	-	TGTGCCAGCAGCTCCCACCGGGGCCGGACAGGGGACTATGGCTACACCTTC	CASSSHRGRTGDYGYTF
TRBV4-1	TRBJ1-1	TRBD1	-	TGCGCCAGCAGCCAGGACAGGGTCGCCACTGAAGCTTTCTTT	CASSQDRVATEAFF
TRBV30	TRBJ2-2	-	-	TGTGCCTGGAGTATCAGGGAATTCGGGGAGCTGTTTTTT	CAWSIREFGELFF
TRBV2	TRBJ2-5	TRBD2	once	TGTGCCAGCGATACCATGACGGGGACTAGCGGGACCCAGTACTTC	CASDTMTGTSGTQYF
TRBV19	TRBJ2-3	-	-	TGTGCCAGTAGTATCACTTCGACTAGGAGAGATACGCAGTATTTT	CASSITSTRRDTQYF
TRBV18	TRBJ1-2	-	-	TGTGCCAGCTCACCAATACGAGGGGAGGGGATTCGCTACACCTTC	CASSPIRGEGIRYTF
TRBV19	TRBJ1-6	-	-	TGTGCCAGTACCCTGGGGGCAGGATTGAGCTCCTATAATTCACCCCTCCACTTT	CASTLGAGLSSYNSPLHF
TRBV25-1	TRBJ1-6	-	few	TGTGCCAGCCCCCGAAGGAGCTCCTATAATTCACCCCTCCACTTT	CASPRRSSYNSPLHF
TRBV5-6	TRBJ1-1	-	-	TGTGCCAGCAGCTCGGACTGGATGAACACTGAAGCTTTCTTT	CASSSDWMNTEAFF
TRBV14	TRBJ1-1	-	-	TGTGCCAGCAGCCAAGAGGTCACCCGGGGTGAAGCTTTCTTT	CASSQEVTRGEAFF
TRBV5-1	TRBJ2-2	-	-	TGCGCCAGCAGCTTGGCCGCGGGGAACACCGGGGAGCTGTTTTTT	CASSLAAGNTGELFF
TRBV16	TRBJ1-1	TRBD1	few	TGTGCCAGCAGCCAATTGTCGGGGACAGGGGAAGCTTTCTTT	CASSQLSGTGEAFF
TRBV19	TRBJ1-5	-	-	TGTGCCAGCCATTTCACTGTGGGGCGTCAGCCCCAGCATTTT	CASHFTVGRQPQHF
TRBV19	TRBJ2-7	TRBD1	many	TGTGCCAGTAGTATCCTTACACAGGGGCCCTCCTACGAGCAGTACTTC	CASSILTQGPSYEQYF
TRBV6-6	TRBJ1-1	-	few	TGTGCCGAATCTCCCGGAGTGAACACTGAAGCTTTCTTT	CAESPGVNTEAFF
TRBV9	TRBJ1-2	TRBD1	-	TGTGCCAGCAGCGTAGCTAAGGGGGCGAACGGCTACACCTTC	CASSVAKGANGYTF
TRBV20-1	TRBJ2-1	TRBD1	once	TGCAGTGCTAGTCGGCAGGGGGAGATTGAGCAGTTCTTC	CSASRQGEIEQFF
TRBV10-3	TRBJ2-3	-	-	TGTGCCATCAACGGAGGGGACTCGGTGGATACGCAGTATTTT	CAINGGDSVDTQYF
TRBV4-2	TRBJ1-1	TRBD1	-	TGTGCCAGCAGCCAAGATCGACAGGGTATAACTGAAGCTTTCTTT	CASSQDRQGITEAFF